Presented here are 29 T cell receptor beta chains from one specimen sequenced in a study of T cells in Graves' hyperthyroidism and ophthalmopathy. Template material for amplifying TCR beta CDR3 regions consisted of RNA transcripts. The HTBI primer set drove a first-round RT-PCR of the TCR CDR3. TCRdb fed the multiplex PCR reads into MiXCR, producing one record per CDR3 protein. The repertoire consists of under 700,000 distinct CDR3 sequences, with around 42% occurring once and the leading ten covering 8.2%. Sequenced input: peripheral blood or thyroid tissue (not recorded which). The receptors come from a woman aged 18-29 years with Graves' hyperthyroidism.

As to this clonotype: The CDR3 ends on some other residue instead of the conserved phenylalanine or tryptophan, so this is likely a read error. The chain couples TRBV9 to TRBJ1-1; D unclear. Trimming stripped 0 bases from V and 3 bases from J, with 9 bases between. CDR3 length equals 14 residues. Germline CDR1 reads SGDLS; CDR2 reads YYNGEE. CDR3 amino acids: CASSVEHKDTEAFS. CDR3 DNA: TGTGCCAGCAGCGTAGAACACAAAGACACTGAAGCTTTCTCT.

The rearrangement uses TRBV2 and TRBJ1-2, with 8 bases matching TRBD1. Germline-derived CDR1 and CDR2 are SNHLY and FYNNEI. Unmatched junction bases numbered 7, after V lost 6 bases and J lost 7 bases. This CDR3 is built from 13 residues. The CDR3 DNA follows: TGTGCCAGCAGCCCACAGGGGGGAACTGGCTACACCTTC. Protein product: CASSPQGGTGYTF.

The gene calls are TRBV2 and TRBJ1-5, with a weak D call TRBD1 (5 bases). The CDR3 sequence is 14 residues long. Germline-derived CDR1 and CDR2 are SNHLY and FYNNEI. V lost 6 bases, J lost 5 bases, and 14 bases lay in between. CDR3 sequence (DNA): TGTGCCAGCAGCCCTCGGGGGGATGATCAGCCCCAGCATTTT. It yields the protein CASSPRGDDQPQHF.

This clonotype appeared many times. This chain connects TRBV7-9 to TRBJ1-2; TRBD1 might be the D (5 bases). V was trimmed by 3 bases and J by 8 bases, leaving 16 bases between them. Looked up from germline, CDR1 is SEHNR and CDR2 is FQNEAQ (reference sequence). This CDR3 is built from 14 residues. In DNA form, the CDR3 reads TGTGCCAGCAGCTTCCCGGGACGGGGAGGAGGCTACACCTTC. It translates to CASSFPGRGGGYTF.

In this sample, this clonotype turned up a few times. This chain connects TRBV19 to TRBJ1-2; the D gene is possibly TRBD1 (5 bases). Germline V lookup: CDR1 LNHDA, CDR2 SQIVND (reference sequence). The CDR3 has 14 residues. V was shortened by 3 bases and J by 4 bases, with 12 bases between the two germline ends. The CDR3 sequence: CASSMWDGPYGYTF. The CDR3 coding sequence is TGTGCCAGTAGTATGTGGGACGGGCCCTATGGCTACACCTTC. Together with reference TRBV19 and TRBJ1-2, the CDR3 gives the full variable domain: DGGITQSPKYLFRKEGQNVTLSCEQNLNHDAMYWYRQDPGQGLRLIYYSQIVNDFQKGDIAEGYSVSREKKESFPLTVTSAQKNPTAFYLCASSMWDGPYGYTFGSGTRLTVV.

This clonotype was seen only a few times. The V call is TRBV7-8, the J call TRBJ1-3; perhaps TRBD1 as D (6 bases). V lost 5 bases, J lost 0 bases, and 14 bases lay in between. Germline lookup yields CDR1 SGHVS and CDR2 FQNEAQ. The CDR3 contains 16 residues. In DNA, the CDR3 is TGTGCCAGCAGCCCCCGGACAGCGAGCTCTGGAAACACCATATATTTT. Protein sequence: CASSPRTASSGNTIYF. Combining the CDR3 with reference TRBV7-8 and TRBJ1-3 gives the whole variable domain GAGVSQSPRYKVAKRGQDVALRCDPISGHVSLFWYQQALGQGPEFLTYFQNEAQLDKSGLPSDRFFAERPEGSVSTLKIQRTQQEDSAVYLCASSPRTASSGNTIYFGEGSWLTVV.

The chain carries TRBV14 and TRBJ1-3; D perhaps matches TRBD1 (5 bases). Trimming removed 3 bases at V and 2 bases at J, with 11 bases between. CDR1 and CDR2 (germline): SGHDN, FVKESK. The CDR3 runs to 15 residues. The CDR3 DNA reads TGTGCCAGCAGCCAGATAGGGGCCCCTGGAAACACCATATATTTT. It yields the protein CASSQIGAPGNTIYF. Full variable domain (outside the CDR3, taken from reference TRBV14 and TRBJ1-3): EAGVTQFPSHSVIEKGQTVTLRCDPISGHDNLYWYRRVMGKEIKFLLHFVKESKQDESGMPNNRFLAERTGGTYSTLKVQPAELEDSGVYFCASSQIGAPGNTIYFGEGSWLTVV.

The rearrangement uses TRBV25-1 and TRBJ1-3; D call uncertain. Trimming left V 8 bases short and J 1 base short, with 9 bases between. This CDR3 is built from 13 residues. Germline V CDR1 and CDR2: MGHDK, SYGVNS. The CDR3 loop is CASQGPSGNTIYF. In nucleotides, the CDR3 is TGTGCCAGCCAAGGACCGTCTGGAAACACCATATATTTT.

This clonotype has just a few counts. V is TRBV19 and J is TRBJ2-7; weak D call: TRBD2 (6 bases). The germline CDR1 and CDR2 sequences are LNHDA and SQIVND (reference sequence). V was clipped by 8 bases and J by 2 bases, with 16 bases between them. CDR3 length: 14 amino acids. This CDR3 is CASQLRTGAYEQYF. The CDR3 DNA reads TGTGCCAGTCAACTCCGGACGGGAGCCTACGAGCAGTACTTC.

The sample holds a few counts of this clonotype. This sequence joins TRBV7-8 and TRBJ2-5; 8 bases line up with TRBD2. CDR3 length: 15 amino acids. The trim removed 4 bases at V and 5 bases at J, leaving 9 bases unmatched. Germline loops: CDR1 SGHVS, CDR2 FQNEAQ. CDR3 DNA: TGTGCCAGCAGCTCGTTAGCGGGAAAGGGGGAGACCCAGTACTTC. It yields the protein CASSSLAGKGETQYF.

At least ten counts were recorded for this clonotype. This chain links TRBV24-1 with TRBJ1-2; 10 bases map to TRBD1. The V gene's germline CDR1 is KGHDR and CDR2 SFDVKD. The trim removed 4 bases at V and 4 bases at J, leaving 5 bases unmatched. This CDR3 comprises 15 residues. CDR3 region: CATSDGQGDVYGYTF. CDR3 sequence (DNA): TGTGCCACCAGTGACGGACAGGGGGATGTCTATGGCTACACCTTC.

This clonotype was counted at least ten times. The chain carries TRBV15 and TRBJ1-2; D gene uncertain. Germline values: CDR1 LNHNV, CDR2 YYDKDF (reference sequence). V gave up 0 bases and J gave up 4 bases, with 9 bases separating them. The CDR3 runs 14 residues. The CDR3 reads CATSRDLAPYGYTF. CDR3 DNA sequence: TGTGCCACCAGCAGAGATCTGGCCCCCTATGGCTACACCTTC.

The count of this clonotype is one. V and J are TRBV15 and TRBJ2-5; TRBD1 agrees at 9 bases. The V segment lost 2 bases and the J segment 5 bases; nucleotides outside the gene matches: 6. The length of the CDR3 is 15 residues. Germline loops: CDR1 LNHNV, CDR2 YYDKDF (reference sequence). The CDR3 DNA reads as TGTGCCACCAGCAGAAAAGTAGGACAGGGGGAGACCCAGTACTTC. This translates into CATSRKVGQGETQYF. Combining the CDR3 with reference TRBV15 and TRBJ2-5 gives the whole variable domain DAMVIQNPRYQVTQFGKPVTLSCSQTLNHNVMYWYQQKSSQAPKLLFHYYDKDFNNEADTPDNFQSRRPNTSFCFLDIRSPGLGDTAMYLCATSRKVGQGETQYFGPGTRLLVL.

This clonotype showed up many times. The chain links TRBV7-9 to TRBJ1-2; TRBD1 matches at 9 bases. There are 12 residues in the CDR3. V dropped 5 bases and J dropped 6; count of bases not matched to a gene: 1. Germline CDR1 SEHNR, CDR2 FQNEAQ (reference sequence). The CDR3: CASSRTGDGYTF. The DNA for the CDR3 is TGTGCCAGCAGCCGGACAGGGGATGGCTACACCTTC.

The chain has TRBV19 and TRBJ2-7; 9 bases are shared with TRBD1. Trimming removed 6 bases from V and 4 bases from J; junction bases left unmatched: 7. Germline lookup yields CDR1 LNHDA and CDR2 SQIVND (reference sequence). The length of the CDR3 is 14 residues. The DNA for the CDR3 is TGTGCCAGTAGGACAGGGGGTCTACCATACGAGCAGTACTTC. Residues: CASRTGGLPYEQYF. Looking up the rest from reference TRBV19 and TRBJ2-7 gives the full variable domain: DGGITQSPKYLFRKEGQNVTLSCEQNLNHDAMYWYRQDPGQGLRLIYYSQIVNDFQKGDIAEGYSVSREKKESFPLTVTSAQKNPTAFYLCASRTGGLPYEQYFGPGTRLTVT.

The table lists this clonotype with a count of one. The junction does not match germline at one end; this may be a read error. The chain combines TRBV7-9 with TRBJ1-5; no firm D call. The CDR3 consists of 14 residues. In germline, CDR1 is SEHNR, CDR2 FQNEAQ (reference sequence). The DNA for the CDR3 is TGTGCCAGCAGCTTAACGGGTAGCAATCAGCCCCGGCATTTT. Amino acid sequence: CASSLTGSNQPRHF.

There are a few counts of this clonotype. The chain combines TRBV29-1 with TRBJ2-7, with 15 nucleotides matching TRBD2. With V trimmed by 7 bases and J by 5 bases, 6 bases remained unmatched. The CDR3 runs to 14 residues. Germline CDR1 and CDR2: SQVTM and ANQGSEA. CDR3: CSAGTSGGWDEQYF. CDR3 nucleotides: TGCAGCGCGGGGACTAGCGGGGGGTGGGACGAGCAGTACTTC.

Turning to this clonotype: This may come from a read error, since a much larger clone is one base off. The J gene is TRBJ1-2, the V gene TRBV24-1, with no clear D. The CDR3 extends over 15 amino acids. Trimming pared 4 bases from V and 0 bases from J, leaving 11 bases between. CDR1 is KGHDR, CDR2 SFDVKD, per germline. The CDR3 bases are TGTGCCACCAGTGACGAAGGTGGGACTAACTATGGCTACACCTTC. This translates into CATSDEGGTNYGYTF.

This clonotype was seen a handful of times. This chain joins TRBV12-3 or TRBV12-4 and TRBJ2-5; 14 nucleotides align to TRBD2. Losses at the gene ends were 5 bases for V and 3 bases for J; bases not matched to a gene: 2. The CDR3 consists of 15 residues. CDR3 amino acids: CASSATSGREETQYF. The CDR3, as DNA: TGTGCCAGCAGTGCGACTAGCGGGAGGGAAGAGACCCAGTACTTC.

The chain carries TRBV14 and TRBJ1-1; D uncertain. The CDR3 sequence is 17 residues long. Germline loops: CDR1 SGHDN, CDR2 FVKESK. Trimming pared 0 bases from V and 0 bases from J, leaving 14 bases between. CDR3 protein: CASSQEAVRRMNTEAFF. CDR3 DNA sequence: TGTGCCAGCAGCCAAGAAGCGGTCCGACGAATGAACACTGAAGCTTTCTTT.

The V gene is TRBV29-1, the J gene TRBJ1-2; no clear D. V lost 7 bases to trimming and J lost 7 bases, with 16 bases between them. The length of the CDR3 is 12 residues. Germline V lookup: CDR1 SQVTM, CDR2 ANQGSEA. This CDR3 reads CSANEGMSGYTF. In nucleotides, the CDR3 is TGCAGCGCTAACGAGGGCATGTCTGGCTACACCTTC.

In this sample, this clonotype turned up once. The chain employs TRBV15 and TRBJ1-5, with 7 bases identical to TRBD1. The CDR3 has 19 amino acids. The V gene's germline CDR1 is LNHNV and CDR2 YYDKDF (reference sequence). V shed 1 base and J 0 bases; nucleotides not matched to a gene: 12. The DNA for the CDR3 is TGTGCCACCAGCAGAGGGTGGGACAGCCGACGCCATAGCAATCAGCCCCAGCATTTT. Its protein product is CATSRGWDSRRHSNQPQHF.

This clonotype was counted between two and nine times. The chain has TRBV20-1 and TRBJ1-2; D unresolved. Germline V CDR1 and CDR2: DFQATT, SNEGSKA (reference sequence). V was pared by 7 bases and J by 1 base, with 10 bases between. The CDR3 is 12 amino acids. The CDR3 sequence: CSVTGVNYGYTF. The CDR3 DNA reads as TGCAGTGTCACCGGGGTTAACTATGGCTACACCTTC.

This clonotype occurred a few times. This sequence joins TRBV7-2 and TRBJ2-5; D may correspond to TRBD1 or TRBD2 (5 bases each). V lost 4 bases to trimming and J lost 2 bases, with 5 bases between them. This CDR3 has 12 residues. Germline CDR1 is SGHTA and CDR2 is FQGNSA. The CDR3 reads CASSWGQETQYF. For the CDR3, the DNA is TGTGCCAGCAGCTGGGGGCAAGAGACCCAGTACTTC.

The chain has TRBV19 and TRBJ2-6, with 10 bases aligning to TRBD2. The CDR3 has 19 residues. CDR1 LNHDA and CDR2 SQIVND come from the germline V gene (reference sequence). The ends lost 3 bases at V and 0 bases at J; junction bases unmatched: 8. The CDR3 sequence is CASSIYRLAGYSGANVLTF. CDR3 bases: TGTGCCAGTAGTATCTACCGACTAGCGGGTTACTCTGGGGCCAACGTCCTGACTTTC.

The chain links TRBV24-1 to TRBJ2-7; TRBD2 matches 8 bases. Germline lookup yields CDR1 KGHDR and CDR2 SFDVKD. The CDR3 is 15 amino acids. The V and J ends lost 5 bases and 3 bases, in that order; junction bases with no gene match: 8. The CDR3 region is CATSARRTSFYEQYF. The CDR3, as DNA: TGTGCCACCAGTGCCAGGAGGACTAGCTTCTACGAGCAGTACTTC.

This clonotype was recorded a few times. The rearrangement links TRBV14 to TRBJ1-1; no clear D. The V gene's germline CDR1 is SGHDN and CDR2 FVKESK. This CDR3 contains 13 residues. V dropped 4 bases and J dropped 1 base, with 7 bases sitting between them. CDR3 in amino acids: CASSPHQNTEAFF. The CDR3 nucleotides read TGTGCCAGCAGCCCACACCAGAACACTGAAGCTTTCTTT.

The chain links TRBV7-9 to TRBJ2-5, with D possibly being TRBD1 (6 bases). The V gene's germline CDR1 is SEHNR and CDR2 FQNEAQ (reference sequence). This CDR3 region has 16 residues. Trimming removed 3 bases from V and 3 bases from J, with 17 bases in between. The CDR3 is CASSFGGKSGEETQYF. The CDR3 bases are TGTGCCAGCAGCTTTGGGGGCAAGTCAGGAGAAGAGACCCAGTACTTC.

The chain employs TRBV5-1 and TRBJ2-2; 7 nucleotides agree with TRBD1. The length of the CDR3 is 18 residues. Germline CDR1 reads SGHRS; CDR2 reads YFSETQ. J lost 3 bases, V lost 0 bases, and 11 bases had no gene match. This CDR3 reads CASSLEGAKGQHTGELFF. In DNA, the CDR3 is TGCGCCAGCAGCTTGGAGGGGGCTAAGGGACAACACACCGGGGAGCTGTTTTTT.